These 18 T cell receptor beta chains came from one sample sequenced in a study of a mutant IDH1 vaccine in newly diagnosed glioma. Time point denoted: baseline, week 1 (first vaccination visit). Noted treatment: pre-vaccination baseline after standard-of-care therapy. TCRdb's copy holds only in-frame clones and misses some; the assay was immunoSEQ multiplex PCR. This table holds 99,000 or so clones, 80% to 90% found once. The material was PBMCs, obtained from a glioma patient treated with radiotherapy, temozolomide or both. These receptor sequences come from a woman in her fifties or sixties with glioma.

The V gene is TRBV9, the J gene TRBJ2-7; the match to TRBD2 covers 8 bases. CDR3 length equals 15 residues. J was trimmed by 1 base and V by 2 bases; bases with no gene match: 5. CDR1 SGDLS and CDR2 YYNGEE come from the germline V gene. The CDR3 sequence: CASSVSGAGSYEQYF. The CDR3 DNA sequence: TGTGCCAGCAGCGTTAGCGGGGCAGGGTCCTACGAGCAGTACTTC.

This chain uses TRBV5-1 with TRBJ2-1, with 8 bases aligning to TRBD1. The CDR3 is 16 amino acids. The V and J ends lost 1 base and 8 bases, in that order; junction bases with no gene match: 11. Germline lookup yields CDR1 SGHRS and CDR2 YFSETQ. CDR3 in amino acids: CASSLFEPGGIDEQFF. The CDR3, as DNA: TGCGCCAGCAGCTTGTTCGAGCCAGGGGGCATCGATGAGCAGTTCTTC.

The V call is TRBV4-1, the J call TRBJ2-1; D is uncertain. V dropped 5 bases and J dropped 0 bases, with 11 bases sitting between them. The germline V gene has CDR1 MGHRA and CDR2 YSYEKL. CDR3 size: 15 residues. The CDR3 coding sequence is TGCGCCAGCAGCTTCTCGGTGGACTCCTACAATGAGCAGTTCTTC. Its translation: CASSFSVDSYNEQFF.

The genes are TRBV5-4 and TRBJ2-3, with a tentative D call TRBD1 (5 bases). The germline V and J ends were trimmed by 0 bases and 0 bases, with 8 bases remaining between them. The CDR3 runs to 15 residues. The germline V gene has CDR1 SGHNT and CDR2 YYREEE (reference sequence). For the CDR3, the DNA is TGTGCCAGCAGCTTGGACCCAGGGAGCACAGATACGCAGTATTTT. Translation gives CASSLDPGSTDTQYF.

This clone was seen a few times. The rearrangement joins TRBV6-1 to TRBJ1-1, with D unclear. The CDR3 has 12 amino acids. Trimming took 4 bases from V and 8 from J, leaving 11 bases between them. Germline-derived CDR1 and CDR2 are MNHNS and SASEGT. CDR3 DNA sequence: TGTGCCAGCAGTGTCTGGGAAGACGAAGCTTTCTTT. Amino acid sequence: CASSVWEDEAFF.

V and J are TRBV7-3 and TRBJ2-5; TRBD2 might be the D (6 bases). Germline values: CDR1 SGHTA, CDR2 FQGTGA. The CDR3 is made up of 15 amino acids. The V gene lost 5 bases and the J gene lost 2 bases, with 15 bases spanning the gap. The CDR3 bases are TGTGCCAGCAGCCCCGGGGGAGCGAGACAAGAGACCCAGTACTTC. Its translation: CASSPGGARQETQYF.

This CDR3 reads CASRPGLAANEQFF. CDR3 in DNA: TGTGCCAGCAGGCCGGGACTAGCGGCCAATGAGCAGTTCTTC. The genes are TRBV6-4 and TRBJ2-1; 11 bases map to TRBD2. The germline CDR1 and CDR2 sequences are MRHNA and SNTAGT. This CDR3 has 14 residues. Trimming cost V 6 bases and J 6 bases; bases outside gene matches: 4.

The DNA of the CDR3 is TGCGCCAGCAGCGGTGATGGGGGTTCCGGGGAAAAACTGTTTTTT. Translated, it gives CASSGDGGSGEKLFF. This chain joins TRBV5-1 and TRBJ1-4; TRBD1 is a possible D gene (5 bases). CDR1 SGHRS and CDR2 YFSETQ come from the germline V gene. V was trimmed by 4 bases and J by 8 bases, leaving 18 bases between them. The CDR3 length is 15 residues.

The rearrangement joins TRBV28 to TRBJ1-2, with D possibly being TRBD1 (5 bases). CDR1 and CDR2 from the germline V gene are MDHEN and SYDVKM. The V gene lost 5 bases and the J gene lost 7 bases, with 20 bases spanning the gap. This CDR3 comprises 15 residues. The chain's CDR3 is CASSTPRVGGLGYTF. The CDR3 region has the DNA TGTGCCAGCAGTACCCCCAGGGTAGGAGGTCTTGGCTACACCTTC.

The V call is TRBV5-1, the J call TRBJ1-3; 8 positions match TRBD1. The CDR3 runs 16 residues. The V and J ends lost 0 bases and 0 bases, in that order; junction bases with no gene match: 2. The V gene's germline CDR1 is SGHRS and CDR2 YFSETQ. The CDR3 DNA reads as TGCGCCAGCAGCTTGGGGACAGGGTTCTCTGGAAACACCATATATTTT. This translates into CASSLGTGFSGNTIYF.

The V gene is TRBV4-2, the J gene TRBJ2-7, with TRBD1 matching 8 bases. The CDR3 is 15 amino acids. The germline CDR1 and CDR2 sequences are LGHNA and YNFKEQ. The V and J ends lost 3 bases and 3 bases, in that order; junction bases with no gene match: 7. CDR3 loop: CASSHTARGLYEQYF. CDR3 bases: TGTGCCAGCAGCCATACAGCCAGGGGGCTCTACGAGCAGTACTTC.

The CDR3: CASSFFTAESRDEAFF. CDR3 DNA: TGTGCCAGCAGCTTTTTTACGGCAGAATCTAGGGATGAAGCTTTCTTT. The chain carries TRBV5-6 and TRBJ1-1; the D is unclear. The germline V gene has CDR1 SGHDT and CDR2 YYEEEE. CDR3 length: 16 residues. Trimming stripped 2 bases from V and 7 bases from J, with 21 bases between.

This chain uses TRBV11-2 with TRBJ2-1, with 7 bases lining up with TRBD1. Germline V gene data show CDR1 as SGHAT and CDR2 as FQNNGV. The CDR3 has 12 residues. V lost 6 bases to trimming and J lost 7 bases; unmatched junction nucleotides: 3. CDR3 sequence (DNA): TGTGCCAGCAGTTCACAGGGGAATGAGCAGTTCTTC. Protein product: CASSSQGNEQFF.

The J gene is TRBJ2-5, the V gene TRBV10-3, with a tentative D call TRBD1 (6 bases). CDR1 is ENHRY and CDR2 is SYGVKD in the germline V gene. The CDR3 spans 14 residues. Trimming removed 3 bases at V and 7 bases at J, with 15 bases between. CDR3 bases: TGTGCCATCAGTGAAGACAGGAATAAGATGACCCAGTACTTC. It codes for CAISEDRNKMTQYF.

A note on this clone: An end of the junction does not agree with germline; a read error may underlie this. The chain carries TRBV28 and TRBJ2-5, with TRBD1 matching over 9 bases. The CDR3 has 17 amino acids. Per germline, CDR1 MDHEN and CDR2 SYDVKM. The CDR3 here is CAGSLQPGTGFQETQYF. CDR3 nucleotide sequence: TGTGCCGGCAGTTTGCAACCCGGGACAGGGTTCCAAGAGACCCAGTACTTC.

The V and J genes are TRBV28 and TRBJ2-7; D is possibly TRBD1 (6 bases). V lost 3 bases to trimming and J lost 5 bases, with 11 bases between them. CDR1 MDHEN and CDR2 SYDVKM come from the germline V gene. The CDR3 runs to 13 residues. Written as DNA, the CDR3 is TGTGCCAGCAGTTTCCAGGGGCTCAACGAGCAGTACTTC. Encoded protein: CASSFQGLNEQYF.

V gene TRBV6-5 combines with J gene TRBJ1-1; the D gene is possibly TRBD1 (5 bases). The CDR3 length is 13 residues. The germline gives CDR1 MNHEY, CDR2 SVGAGI. The V gene lost 5 bases and the J gene lost 9 bases, with 16 bases spanning the gap. DNA of the CDR3: TGTGCCAGCAGTGCAACCCGGGACGTACAAGCTTTCTTT. This sequence encodes CASSATRDVQAFF.

The chain uses TRBV7-9 and TRBJ2-5; D call uncertain. The CDR3 loop spans 11 amino acids. V lost 2 bases, J lost 3 bases, and 1 base lay in between. Germline CDR1 SEHNR, CDR2 FQNEAQ (reference sequence). CDR3 residues: CASSLKETQYF. As DNA, the CDR3 is TGTGCCAGCAGCTTAAAAGAGACCCAGTACTTC.